This TCR beta chain was retrieved from a study of T cell clonotyping in hematopoietic cell transplantation. Time point meaning: recipient sample about 28 days before transplant, after cytoreduction. The data were produced by immunoSEQ multiplex PCR, yet TCRdb's version contains in-frame clones alone and is incomplete. The data show fewer than 100,000 clones, 96% seen once. The germline gives CDR1 MNHNS, CDR2 SASEGT. The length of the CDR3 is 15 residues. V was cut by 5 bases and J by 6 bases, with 20 bases left in between. This chain joins TRBV6-1 and TRBJ2-7; maybe TRBD2 (6 bases). This clonotype was sampled from a woman in her 50s with acute myeloid leukemia. Some clones in this sample may be carry-over from other donors' samples. The material was peripheral blood mononuclear cells, obtained before stem cell transplant. The CDR3 DNA reads as TGTGCCAGCAGTAAGGAGGGGCGCGCCACCCGCGAGCAGTACTTC. Amino acid sequence: CASSKEGRATREQYF.